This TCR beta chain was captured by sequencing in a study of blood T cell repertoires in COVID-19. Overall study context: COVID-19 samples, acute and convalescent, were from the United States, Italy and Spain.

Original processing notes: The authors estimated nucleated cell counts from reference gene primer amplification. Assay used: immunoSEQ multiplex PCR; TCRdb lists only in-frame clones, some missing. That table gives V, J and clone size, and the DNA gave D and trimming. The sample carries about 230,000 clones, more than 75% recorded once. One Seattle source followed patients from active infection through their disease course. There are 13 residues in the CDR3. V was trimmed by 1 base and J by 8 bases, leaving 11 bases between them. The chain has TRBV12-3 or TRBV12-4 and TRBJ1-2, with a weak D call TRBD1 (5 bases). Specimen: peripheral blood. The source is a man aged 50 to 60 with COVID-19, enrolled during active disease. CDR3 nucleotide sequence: TGTGCCAGCAGTTTAGATAGGGGTGGCGGCTACACCTTC. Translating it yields CASSLDRGGGYTF.